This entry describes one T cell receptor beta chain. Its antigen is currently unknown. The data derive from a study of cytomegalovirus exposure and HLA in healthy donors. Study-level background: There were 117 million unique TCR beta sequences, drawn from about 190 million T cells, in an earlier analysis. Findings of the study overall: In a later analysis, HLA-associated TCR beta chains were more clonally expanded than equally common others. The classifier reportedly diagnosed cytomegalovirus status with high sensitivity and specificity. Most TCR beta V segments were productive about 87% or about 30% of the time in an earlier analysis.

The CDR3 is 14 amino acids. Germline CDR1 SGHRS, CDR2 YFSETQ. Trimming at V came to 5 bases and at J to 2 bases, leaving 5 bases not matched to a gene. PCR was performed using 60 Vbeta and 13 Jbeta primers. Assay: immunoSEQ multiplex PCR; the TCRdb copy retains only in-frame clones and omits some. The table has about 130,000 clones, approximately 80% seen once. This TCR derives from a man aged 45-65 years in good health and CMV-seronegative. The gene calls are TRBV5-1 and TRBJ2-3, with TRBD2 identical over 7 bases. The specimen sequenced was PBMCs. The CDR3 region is CASSRLAITDTQYF. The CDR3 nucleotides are TGCGCCAGCAGTCGACTAGCAATCACAGATACGCAGTATTTT. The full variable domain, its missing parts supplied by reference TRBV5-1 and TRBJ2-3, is KAGVTQTPRYLIKTRGQQVTLSCSPISGHRSVSWYQQTPGQGLQFLFEYFSETQRNKGNFPGRFSGRQFSNSRSEMNVSTLELGDSALYLCASSRLAITDTQYFGPGTRLTVL.